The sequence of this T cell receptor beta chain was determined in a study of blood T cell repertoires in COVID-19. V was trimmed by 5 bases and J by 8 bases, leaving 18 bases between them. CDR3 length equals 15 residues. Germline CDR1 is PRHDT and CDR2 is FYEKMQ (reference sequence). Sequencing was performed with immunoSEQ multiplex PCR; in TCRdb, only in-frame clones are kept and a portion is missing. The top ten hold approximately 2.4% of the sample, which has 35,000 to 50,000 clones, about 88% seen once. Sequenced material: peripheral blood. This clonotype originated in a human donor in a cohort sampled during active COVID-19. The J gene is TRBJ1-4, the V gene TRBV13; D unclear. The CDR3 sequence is CASSIRESLREKLFF. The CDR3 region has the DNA TGTGCCAGCAGCATAAGAGAAAGCCTACGCGAAAAACTGTTTTTT.